Presented here are 8 T cell receptor beta chains from one specimen sequenced in a study of cytomegalovirus exposure and HLA in healthy donors. The repertoire was sequenced with immunoSEQ multiplex PCR; TCRdb's copy has only in-frame clones and lacks some. The sample yields about 330,000 clones, 70% to 90% seen once. Sequencing was performed on PBMCs. All receptors derive from a woman younger than 35 in good health and CMV-seronegative.

This clone turned up a few times. The chain employs TRBV9 and TRBJ2-7; 10 positions match TRBD1. J gave up 2 bases and V 2 bases, and 4 bases lay outside the gene matches. Germline-derived CDR1 and CDR2 are SGDLS and YYNGEE. This CDR3 spans 15 amino acids. The CDR3 DNA sequence: TGTGCCAGCAGCGTGGGGACAGGGGAGACCTACGAGCAGTACTTC. Residues: CASSVGTGETYEQYF.

The chain couples TRBV9 to TRBJ2-7; 9 nucleotides agree with TRBD2. In germline, CDR1 is SGDLS, CDR2 YYNGEE. The junction had 4 bases not matched to a gene; V was cut back by 3 bases and J by 0 bases. The CDR3 consists of 15 residues. The CDR3 DNA reads as TGTGCCAGCAGCGCTAGCGGGGATAGCTCCTACGAGCAGTACTTC. Residues: CASSASGDSSYEQYF. Together with reference TRBV9 and TRBJ2-7, the CDR3 gives the full variable domain: DSGVTQTPKHLITATGQRVTLRCSPRSGDLSVYWYQQSLDQGLQFLIQYYNGEERAKGNILERFSAQQFPDLHSELNLSSLELGDSALYFCASSASGDSSYEQYFGPGTRLTVT.

The chain is built from TRBV2 and TRBJ2-1, with 9 bases lining up with TRBD1. The CDR3 is 17 residues long. With 6 bases clipped from V and 6 bases from J, the junction kept 15 bases outside the gene matches. The V gene's germline CDR1 is SNHLY and CDR2 FYNNEI. CDR3 sequence: CASSLGGTGYSGNEQFF. The CDR3 DNA follows: TGTGCCAGCAGCTTGGGTGGGACAGGGTATTCGGGCAATGAGCAGTTCTTC.

The V gene is TRBV28, the J gene TRBJ2-1; 9 bases fit TRBD2. From germline, CDR1 is MDHEN and CDR2 SYDVKM. The CDR3 covers 11 residues. V shed 9 bases and J 14 bases; nucleotides not matched to a gene: 8. The chain's CDR3 is CASLAGAKEFF. Here the CDR3 DNA reads TGTGCCAGTTTAGCGGGAGCAAAGGAGTTCTTC.

The rearrangement joins TRBV19 to TRBJ1-5; 9 bases agree with TRBD1. The CDR3 consists of 13 residues. J lost 7 bases, V lost 10 bases, and 8 bases had no gene match. The germline V gene has CDR1 LNHDA and CDR2 SQIVND (reference sequence). CDR3 sequence: CATGTGSFQPQHF. The CDR3 DNA reads TGTGCCACCGGGACAGGGAGTTTCCAGCCCCAGCATTTT.

This clone was observed a handful of times. This chain joins TRBV19 and TRBJ1-3; no firm D call. Looked up from germline, CDR1 is LNHDA and CDR2 is SQIVND (reference sequence). Trimming cost V 7 bases and J 0 bases, with 13 bases left between them. The CDR3 runs 15 residues. The CDR3 bases are TGTGCCAGTAAGTTAAACGGGAACTCTGGAAACACCATATATTTT. Residues: CASKLNGNSGNTIYF.

The V gene is TRBV28, the J gene TRBJ1-2, with 9 positions matching TRBD1. Unmatched junction bases numbered 8, after V lost 3 bases and J lost 3 bases. Germline V gene sequence: CDR1 MDHEN, CDR2 SYDVKM. The CDR3 has 16 residues. CDR3 in amino acids: CASSFPPGQGDYGYTF. In nucleotides, the CDR3 is TGTGCCAGCAGTTTCCCCCCGGGACAGGGTGACTATGGCTACACCTTC.

The rearrangement joins TRBV6-1 to TRBJ2-2, with TRBD1 as a possible D gene (5 bases). V gave up 1 base and J gave up 8 bases, with 11 bases separating them. CDR1 and CDR2 from the germline V gene are MNHNS and SASEGT. The CDR3 loop spans 14 amino acids. CDR3 loop: CASSEERGEGELFF. CDR3 in DNA: TGTGCCAGCAGTGAAGAAAGGGGCGAGGGGGAGCTGTTTTTT.